This record looks at one T cell receptor beta chain sequence and its context. This sample is drawn from a study of sequential checkpoint blockade in melanoma. Treatment reported: randomized to nivolumab then ipilimumab (arm A) or the reverse (arm B). Patients had received no earlier DNA-damaging chemotherapy. Germline assignment: CDR1 LNHNV and CDR2 YYDKDF (reference sequence). The J segment lost 0 bases and the V segment lost 0 bases, leaving 7 bases of the junction unmatched. This CDR3 contains 18 residues. Data came from immunoSEQ multiplex PCR; TCRdb stores just in-frame clones and leaves some out. The data hold 15,000 to 20,000 clones, with roughly 70% observed a single time.

The source of this sequence is a human donor with melanoma. V is TRBV15 and J is TRBJ2-3; 9 bases map to TRBD2. Source: CD8+ T cells sorted from blood (inferred from file names), taken from a patient given nivolumab and ipilimumab in sequence. The CDR3 loop reads CATSRDRRLAVSTDTQYF. As DNA, the CDR3 is TGTGCCACCAGCAGAGACCGACGACTAGCGGTTAGCACAGATACGCAGTATTTT.